This TCR beta chain was obtained from a study of cytomegalovirus exposure and HLA in healthy donors. Germline CDR1 and CDR2: SGHNT and YYREEE (reference sequence). Trimming pared 1 base from V and 8 bases from J, leaving 13 bases between. The CDR3 length is 14 residues. TCRdb's copy holds only in-frame clones and misses some; the assay was immunoSEQ multiplex PCR. This table holds roughly 75,000 clones, around 94% found once. With regard to this clone: The antigen is not known.

Study outcomes and limitations: Cytomegalovirus association was listed for about 150 TCR beta chains.

The sequenced material came from PBMCs. The genes are TRBV5-4 and TRBJ2-1, with D possibly TRBD1 on 6 matching bases. This receptor was identified in a woman aged 18-29 years in good health and CMV-seropositive. The CDR3 DNA is TGTGCCAGCAGCTTGAGTACAGGGAGCCATGAGCAGTTCTTC. Amino acid sequence: CASSLSTGSHEQFF.